These T cell receptor beta chains were read from a single sample in a study of OX40 agonist ivuxolimab in advanced cancers. The data were produced by immunoSEQ multiplex PCR, yet TCRdb's version contains in-frame clones alone and is incomplete. The repertoire holds roughly 24,000 clones, with approximately 79% as singletons. The sequencing here drew on CD4+ or CD8+ T cells sorted from blood, taken in a trial of the OX40 agonist ivuxolimab. These receptors were collected from an adult with an advanced solid tumor such as melanoma, head and neck, liver or kidney cancer. The CDR3 runs from the conserved cysteine through the conserved F or W. D genes are given only for firm matches. Rows may omit the clone size; those that give it use once, few, many or a size class.

V gene: TRBV4-1
clone size: few
J gene: TRBJ2-7
D gene: TRBD2
CDR3 protein: CASSHPRLASSSYEQYF
CDR3 DNA: TGCGCCAGCAGCCATCCCCGACTAGCCTCCAGCTCCTACGAGCAGTACTTC

V gene: TRBV7-3
clone size: NA
J gene: TRBJ2-3
D gene: TRBD2
CDR3 protein: CASSPTSGWADTQYF
CDR3 DNA: TGTGCCAGCAGCCCTACTAGCGGGTGGGCAGATACGCAGTATTTT

V gene: TRBV9
clone size: NA
J gene: TRBJ2-6
D gene: NA
CDR3 protein: CASSVGGSGANVLTF
CDR3 DNA: TGTGCCAGCAGCGTAGGGGGGTCAGGGGCCAACGTCCTGACTTTC

V gene: TRBV6-6
clone size: NA
J gene: TRBJ2-7
D gene: NA
CDR3 protein: CASSSADSWEQYF
CDR3 DNA: TGTGCCAGCAGTTCCGCGGACTCGTGGGAGCAGTACTTC

V gene: TRBV7-9
clone size: NA
J gene: TRBJ2-3
D gene: TRBD1
CDR3 protein: CASSHRDRGYTQYF
CDR3 DNA: TGTGCCAGCAGCCACAGGGACAGGGGATATACGCAGTATTTT

V gene: TRBV5-6
clone size: NA
J gene: TRBJ2-1
D gene: NA
CDR3 protein: CASSLGAEQFF
CDR3 DNA: TGTGCCAGCAGCTTGGGAGCGGAGCAGTTCTTC

V gene: TRBV20-1
clone size: NA
J gene: TRBJ2-5
D gene: NA
CDR3 protein: CSAKLYGTQYF
CDR3 DNA: TGCAGTGCAAAGCTGTACGGGACCCAGTACTTC

V gene: TRBV4-3
clone size: NA
J gene: TRBJ1-1
D gene: TRBD1
CDR3 protein: CASSLQGADTEAFF
CDR3 DNA: TGCGCCAGCAGCCTCCAGGGGGCTGACACTGAAGCTTTCTTT

V gene: TRBV19
clone size: NA
J gene: TRBJ2-3
D gene: NA
CDR3 protein: CASTARGIAKDTQYF
CDR3 DNA: TGTGCCAGTACTGCCCGGGGGATAGCAAAAGATACGCAGTATTTT

V gene: TRBV28
clone size: NA
J gene: TRBJ2-7
D gene: TRBD1
CDR3 protein: CATNFPGTGKVEQYF
CDR3 DNA: TGTGCCACCAATTTCCCCGGGACAGGGAAGGTCGAGCAGTACTTC

V gene: TRBV5-6
clone size: NA
J gene: TRBJ1-2
D gene: NA
CDR3 protein: CASSSARGSRGYTF
CDR3 DNA: TGTGCCAGCAGCTCCGCCCGGGGGTCACGGGGCTACACCTTC

V gene: TRBV27
clone size: NA
J gene: TRBJ1-5
D gene: NA
CDR3 protein: CASRTMGYSNQPQHF
CDR3 DNA: TGTGCCAGCAGAACGATGGGATATAGCAATCAGCCCCAGCATTTT

V gene: TRBV28
clone size: NA
J gene: TRBJ1-3
D gene: NA
CDR3 protein: CASTGPHSGNTIYF
CDR3 DNA: TGTGCCAGCACGGGCCCGCACTCTGGAAACACCATATATTTT

V gene: TRBV5-4
clone size: NA
J gene: TRBJ1-6
D gene: NA
CDR3 protein: CASSLGTHSPLHF
CDR3 DNA: TGTGCCAGCAGCTTGGGGACCCATTCACCCCTCCACTTT

V gene: TRBV27
clone size: NA
J gene: TRBJ1-5
D gene: NA
CDR3 protein: CASSLAGVVGQPQHF
CDR3 DNA: TGTGCCAGCAGTTTAGCAGGGGTAGTTGGTCAGCCCCAGCATTTT

V gene: TRBV7-3
clone size: NA
J gene: TRBJ1-5
D gene: NA
CDR3 protein: CASSLSGGNQPQHF
CDR3 DNA: TGTGCCAGCAGCTTAAGTGGGGGCAATCAGCCCCAGCATTTT

V gene: TRBV5-6
clone size: NA
J gene: TRBJ2-5
D gene: NA
CDR3 protein: CASSAGRVQYF
CDR3 DNA: TGTGCCAGCAGCGCGGGACGTGTCCAGTACTTC

V gene: TRBV13
clone size: few
J gene: TRBJ1-1
D gene: TRBD1
CDR3 protein: CASSPVGGEGTEAFF
CDR3 DNA: TGTGCCAGCAGCCCAGTAGGGGGCGAAGGCACTGAAGCTTTCTTT

V gene: TRBV28
clone size: once
J gene: TRBJ2-7
D gene: TRBD1
CDR3 protein: CASSDRGLGYEQYF
CDR3 DNA: TGTGCCAGCTCGGACAGGGGGCTCGGCTACGAGCAGTACTTC

V gene: TRBV27
clone size: once
J gene: TRBJ2-1
D gene: NA
CDR3 protein: CASSFSDYNEQFF
CDR3 DNA: TGTGCCAGCAGTTTTAGCGACTACAATGAGCAGTTCTTC

V gene: TRBV6-1
clone size: NA
J gene: TRBJ2-7
D gene: NA
CDR3 protein: CASSQPQGWLGEQYF
CDR3 DNA: TGTGCCAGCAGCCAACCCCAGGGTTGGTTAGGCGAGCAGTACTTC

V gene: TRBV7-9
clone size: NA
J gene: TRBJ2-7
D gene: TRBD1
CDR3 protein: CASSWGQSYEQYF
CDR3 DNA: TGTGCCAGCAGTTGGGGACAGAGCTACGAGCAGTACTTC

V gene: TRBV27
clone size: NA
J gene: TRBJ1-2
D gene: NA
CDR3 protein: CASSLTHLADGYTF
CDR3 DNA: TGTGCCAGCAGTTTAACCCACCTCGCCGACGGCTACACCTTC

V gene: TRBV13
clone size: NA
J gene: TRBJ2-3
D gene: NA
CDR3 protein: CASSFRGSDTQYF
CDR3 DNA: TGTGCCAGCAGCTTTAGGGGTTCAGATACGCAGTATTTT

V gene: TRBV2
clone size: NA
J gene: TRBJ1-3
D gene: NA
CDR3 protein: CASSLGVGGNTIYF
CDR3 DNA: TGTGCCAGCAGTTTAGGGGTCGGCGGAAACACCATATATTTT